This TCR beta chain was recovered during a study of T cell responses to AZD1222 COVID-19 vaccine (dated by TCRdb to 2020 to 2023). Notes on the research overall: Because spike-specific TCR depth and breadth did not differ between the two schedules, AZD1222 recipients who got a second dose at roughly 4 weeks were pooled with those who got a second dose at roughly 12 weeks. A total of about 230 trial participants underwent TCR sequencing, of whom 207 received two doses of AZD1222 and roughly 25 received two doses of the MenACWY control vaccine. Trial participants were enrolled into age subgroups of 18-55, 56-69 and 70-plus years, which contained roughly 140, 27 and 60 TCR-sequenced participants, respectively.

Spanning cysteine to phenylalanine, the CDR3 consists of 15 amino acids. The only DNA kept is the CDR3, 45 bases in frame from the first base. V sheds 3 bases and J sheds 2 bases, leaving 11 bases between their ends. CDR1 and CDR2, per the germline V gene, are LGHNA and YNFKEQ. The label giving this sample's time point can be read as: baseline before first vaccination. Vaccinee samples came from UK trials COV001 and COV002, including a single-blind randomized controlled phase 2/3 trial of AZD1222 (ChAdOx1 nCoV-19) in healthy adults. For TCRbeta chain sequencing, PBMC samples from trial participants were taken at day 0 and at day 28 after the second dose. This clone has just a few counts. Its antigen specificity is not known. One base away there is no much larger clone; base qualities are not given. The CDR3 regions of human TCRbeta chains were analyzed by immunosequencing. From the authors' description of their analysis: Repertoire TCRs were checked for matches against a reference library of SARS-CoV-2-specific TCRs that had been generated using the MIRA antigen-specificity platform. Breadth meant the fraction of unique TCRs that were SARS-CoV-2-associated, whereas depth meant the fraction of total T cells that were SARS-CoV-2-associated. Using the MIRA data, each spike-specific TCR was assigned both to the spike region to which the TCR was reactive and to a CD4 or CD8 class. Log10-transformed breadth and depth values were compared by one-way ANOVA with Sidak's multiple comparisons tests. TCRdb took over this immuneACCESS table, retaining in-frame rearrangements with V and J assigned. Such tables are incomplete; in checked studies, under half of the missing clones stem from an unresolved V gene, and the remainder is unexplained. That table supplies the V and J calls and clone size; D and trimming were determined from the DNA. Across this sample there are some 100,000 clones, with about 87% seen only once. The ten top clones hold approximately 3% of the sample.

Overall study outcomes, separate from this receptor: After two AZD1222 doses, both the breadth and the depth of spike-specific TCRs were significantly higher than at day 0 and than in MenACWY recipients. Conclusions about previously exposed vaccinees are limited, since just 5 to 7 AZD1222 recipients were seropositive for SARS-CoV-2 at baseline. Most participants were white British and females outnumbered males, and the authors suggested that clonal diversity may have been underestimated. No day 14 peak-response samples were available, so repertoires were characterized only after the peak T cell response. Epitopes outside the regions mutated in the B.1.351 and B.1.1.7 variants were reportedly recognized by nearly half of the unique spike-specific TCRs. In the small 56-69-year group, the increase in depth fell short of significance, most likely because of low power. Vaccine-associated CD4 TCRs spanned the whole spike protein, with dominant responses in regions 160-218 and 743-854.

The sequence is built from TRBV4-2 and TRBJ1-3; 6 matching bases give a weak D call of TRBD1. The TCR comes from an adult in good health. Sequenced here: peripheral blood, sampled on day 0 of AZD1222 vaccination. The bases read TGTGCCAGCAGCCAGGTGACAGGCGCTGGAAACACCATATATTTT. Translated, it gives CASSQVTGAGNTIYF.